The next 32 T cell receptor beta chains were all read from a single sample in a study of T cell repertoires in cytomegalovirus infection. TCRdb re-called the reads through MiXCR, storing one row per CDR3 protein. Altogether around 300,000 distinct CDR3 sequences are present, over 7.5% being singletons, with the ten largest covering roughly 4%. Sequenced input: PBMCs. These receptors came from a human donor in good health (CMV status not recorded). Some clones in this sample may be carry-over from other donors' samples.

This clonotype came up many times. The genes are TRBV7-2 and TRBJ2-5, with TRBD2 as a possible D gene (5 bases). Between the trimmed V and J ends, which lost 5 bases and 3 bases, there was a span of 16 bases. Germline V lookup: CDR1 SGHTA, CDR2 FQGNSA. The CDR3 contains 15 residues. As DNA, the CDR3 is TGTGCCAGCAGCCGACTTACGAGGGTGGAAGAGACCCAGTACTTC. Its protein product is CASSRLTRVEETQYF.

This clonotype was seen ten or more times. This chain links TRBV7-2 with TRBJ2-7, with 7 bases fitting TRBD1. The CDR3 extends over 14 amino acids. Germline V gives CDR1 SGHTA, CDR2 FQGNSA. Unmatched junction bases numbered 11, after V lost 6 bases and J lost 6 bases. CDR3 nucleotide sequence: TGTGCCAGCAGACTAACCGGGACAGCTGTCGAGCAGTACTTC. This codes for CASRLTGTAVEQYF.

This clonotype showed up many times. The chain couples TRBV25-1 to TRBJ1-2; possibly TRBD1 for D (5 bases). The CDR3 runs to 15 residues. Trimming took off 7 bases at V and 2 bases at J, with 17 bases between the two ends. CDR1 and CDR2 (germline): MGHDK, SYGVNS. CDR3 sequence reads: CASTPTGEGNYGYTF. The CDR3 DNA reads as TGTGCCAGCACCCCAACGGGGGAAGGGAACTATGGCTACACCTTC.

This chain's CDR3 is CASSLARAETQYF. CDR3 sequence (DNA): TGTGCCAGCAGCTTAGCAAGGGCCGAGACCCAGTACTTC. The chain is built from TRBV7-2 and TRBJ2-5; D unclear. The CDR3 totals 13 residues. Germline-derived CDR1 and CDR2 are SGHTA and FQGNSA. The ends were cut back, 0 bases at V and 5 bases at J, with 7 bases in the middle.

This clonotype was counted ten times or more. This chain uses TRBV7-3 with TRBJ2-3; tentative D call: TRBD2 (5 bases). CDR3 length: 15 residues. The ends were cut back, 5 bases at V and 0 bases at J, with 12 bases in the middle. Germline CDR1 is SGHTA and CDR2 is FQGTGA. The CDR3 protein is CASSPSGLSTDTQYF. CDR3 nucleotides: TGTGCCAGCAGCCCCAGCGGTTTAAGCACAGATACGCAGTATTTT.

V is TRBV6-1 and J is TRBJ2-3; no reliable D call. Germline values: CDR1 MNHNS, CDR2 SASEGT. V gave up 7 bases and J gave up 2 bases, with 7 bases separating them. The CDR3 runs 12 residues. DNA of the CDR3: TGTGCCAGCACCCTAGTCACAGATACGCAGTATTTT. As protein: CASTLVTDTQYF.

This clonotype has at least ten counts. The chain joins TRBV7-2 to TRBJ1-2, with 8 bases aligning to TRBD1. CDR1 is SGHTA, CDR2 FQGNSA, per germline. The trim removed 1 base at V and 6 bases at J, leaving 7 bases unmatched. The CDR3 has 15 residues. In nucleotides, the CDR3 is TGTGCCAGCAGCTTAGGGGCAGGGGGCAAGGATGGCTACACCTTC. Encoded protein: CASSLGAGGKDGYTF.

This clonotype was observed at least ten times. The chain recombines TRBV7-2 with TRBJ2-7, with 7 positions matching TRBD1. Per germline, CDR1 SGHTA and CDR2 FQGNSA. The CDR3 length is 14 residues. Losses at the gene ends were 8 bases for V and 1 base for J; bases not matched to a gene: 8. CDR3 nucleotides: TGTGCCAGCCTGTCCCCGGGACAGTCCTACGAGCAGTACTTC. Translating gives CASLSPGQSYEQYF.

The genes are TRBV7-2 and TRBJ2-3; TRBD2 matches at 7 bases. With V trimmed by 2 bases and J by 1 base, 9 bases remained unmatched. CDR3 length: 17 residues. Germline CDR1 is SGHTA and CDR2 is FQGNSA. The CDR3 protein is CASSLFAGVGGTDTQYF. CDR3 sequence (DNA): TGTGCCAGCAGCTTATTTGCGGGGGTCGGTGGCACAGATACGCAGTATTTT.

The chain is built from TRBV14 and TRBJ2-7; 13 nucleotides line up with TRBD2. From germline, CDR1 is SGHDN and CDR2 FVKESK. After removal of 6 bases from V and 1 base from J, the junction contained 9 bases not matched to a gene. The CDR3 spans 17 residues. This CDR3 is CASSLGLAGVVSYEQYF. Here the CDR3 DNA reads TGTGCCAGCAGTCTAGGACTAGCGGGAGTGGTGTCCTACGAGCAGTACTTC.

This clonotype occurred a few times. The chain couples TRBV12-3 or TRBV12-4 to TRBJ1-1; TRBD1 aligns across 9 bases. J gave up 1 base and V 6 bases, and 6 bases lay outside the gene matches. The CDR3 is 15 residues long. DNA for the CDR3: TGTGCCAGCAGCCCCACGGGACAGGGGAACACTGAAGCTTTCTTT. This sequence encodes CASSPTGQGNTEAFF.

This CDR3 is CASKMTGISAQPQHF. Written as DNA, the CDR3 is TGTGCCAGCAAGATGACAGGGATTTCCGCTCAGCCCCAGCATTTT. The chain couples TRBV12-3 or TRBV12-4 to TRBJ1-5; 7 positions match TRBD1. CDR3 length: 15 amino acids. The V segment lost 7 bases and the J segment 6 bases; nucleotides outside the gene matches: 12.

The sample holds many counts of this clonotype. V is TRBV12-3 or TRBV12-4 and J is TRBJ2-7, with 10 bases identical to TRBD1. The CDR3 is 15 amino acids. Trimming took 6 bases from V and 4 from J; bases not matched to a gene: 9. Here the CDR3 DNA reads TGTGCCAGCAGATGGGGACAGGGGCCCTTGTACGAGCAGTACTTC. Amino acids: CASRWGQGPLYEQYF.

This clonotype occurred a few times. Relative to the germline gene, one junction end is altered; a read error may explain this. V is TRBV12-5 and J is TRBJ2-7; a possible D gene is TRBD2 (6 bases). The CDR3 runs to 15 residues. Germline CDR1 LGHNT, CDR2 FRNRAP. The chain's CDR3 is CASGLGTGRGYEQYF. The DNA of the CDR3 is TGTGCTAGTGGTTTGGGCACCGGACGGGGGTACGAACAGTACTTC.

The chain has TRBV18 and TRBJ2-1; D uncertain. The germline V and J ends were trimmed by 6 bases and 7 bases, with 10 bases remaining between them. Germline V lookup: CDR1 KGHSH, CDR2 LQKENI. This CDR3 spans 12 amino acids. CDR3 sequence reads: CASSLGQNEQFF. As DNA, the CDR3 is TGTGCCAGCTCTTTAGGGCAAAATGAGCAGTTCTTC. Filled out from reference TRBV18 and TRBJ2-1, the complete variable domain reads NAGVMQNPRHLVRRRGQEARLRCSPMKGHSHVYWYRQLPEEGLKFMVYLQKENIIDESGMPKERFSAEFPKEGPSILRIQQVVRGDSAAYFCASSLGQNEQFFGPGTRLTVL.

This clonotype was observed a handful of times. This chain links TRBV7-2 with TRBJ2-5; no firm D call. Germline V gives CDR1 SGHTA, CDR2 FQGNSA. With 3 bases removed from V and 3 bases from J, the gap between germline ends came to 11 bases. This CDR3 comprises 14 residues. The CDR3 protein is CASSLSSVKETQYF. The CDR3 coding sequence is TGTGCCAGCAGCTTGTCGAGCGTAAAAGAGACCCAGTACTTC.

The chain has TRBV19 and TRBJ1-1; D unclear. Germline CDR1 and CDR2: LNHDA and SQIVND (reference sequence). CDR3 length: 13 residues. Trimming cost V 7 bases and J 3 bases, with 12 bases left between them. CDR3 region: CASTQKRDTEAFF. The CDR3 nucleotides read TGTGCCAGTACCCAAAAACGGGACACTGAAGCTTTCTTT.

There are many counts of this clonotype. V usage is TRBV28 and J usage is TRBJ2-5; D is undetermined. Trimming pared 3 bases from V and 0 bases from J, leaving 8 bases between. The length of the CDR3 is 14 residues. Germline CDR1 is MDHEN and CDR2 is SYDVKM. CDR3 in amino acids: CASSFPTHQETQYF. The CDR3, as DNA: TGTGCCAGCAGTTTTCCGACACACCAAGAGACCCAGTACTTC.

The genes are TRBV9 and TRBJ2-1; D might be TRBD2 (6 bases). The CDR3 loop spans 16 amino acids. Germline values: CDR1 SGDLS, CDR2 YYNGEE. V was trimmed by 4 bases and J by 7 bases, leaving 21 bases between them. CDR3 in DNA: TGTGCCAGCAGCCCCACCCGGCGCGGGAATGGAAATGAGCAGTTCTTC. This gives the protein CASSPTRRGNGNEQFF.

V is TRBV12-3 or TRBV12-4 and J is TRBJ1-1, with a tentative D call TRBD1 (5 bases). The CDR3 consists of 15 residues. Trimming removed 6 bases at V and 3 bases at J, with 17 bases between. CDR3 nucleotides: TGTGCCAGCAGCCCGGTGTGGGGCAGGGACACTGAAGCTTTCTTT. Translation: CASSPVWGRDTEAFF.

This clonotype was counted between two and nine times. CDR3 in DNA: TGCAGTGCTAGGAAACCCCCAGCGGGAGTGGGAGAGACCCAGTACTTC. Residues: CSARKPPAGVGETQYF. J is TRBJ2-5 and V is TRBV20-1; 8 nucleotides match TRBD2. The CDR3 totals 16 residues. Germline lookup yields CDR1 DFQATT and CDR2 SNEGSKA (reference sequence). Trimming at V came to 3 bases and at J to 4 bases, leaving 13 bases not matched to a gene.

In this sample, this clonotype turned up many times. J is TRBJ1-5 and V is TRBV7-2, with 11 bases aligning to TRBD1. The length of the CDR3 is 15 residues. Trimming cost V 5 bases and J 4 bases; bases outside gene matches: 4. Germline V gene sequence: CDR1 SGHTA, CDR2 FQGNSA. CDR3 sequence reads: CASSRGQGVNQPQHF. The CDR3 DNA sequence: TGTGCCAGCAGCCGGGGACAGGGGGTAAATCAGCCCCAGCATTTT. Full variable domain (outside the CDR3, taken from reference TRBV7-2 and TRBJ1-5): GAGVSQSPSNKVTEKGKDVELRCDPISGHTALYWYRQSLGQGLEFLIYFQGNSAPDKSGLPSDRFSAERTGGSVSTLTIQRTQQEDSAVYLCASSRGQGVNQPQHFGDGTRLSIL.

The table lists this clonotype with many counts. The genes are TRBV6-1 and TRBJ1-3; TRBD1 is a possible D gene (5 bases). Trimming took off 6 bases at V and 0 bases at J, with 18 bases between the two ends. The CDR3 runs to 17 residues. In germline, CDR1 is MNHNS, CDR2 SASEGT. CDR3 bases: TGTGCCAGCAGACACCTCTCGGTAGGGACCTCTGGAAACACCATATATTTT. Protein sequence: CASRHLSVGTSGNTIYF.

V is TRBV7-9 and J is TRBJ1-1; the D is unclear. The CDR3 is made up of 12 amino acids. V shed 7 bases and J shed 5 bases, with 11 bases lying between them. In germline, CDR1 is SEHNR, CDR2 FQNEAQ (reference sequence). The CDR3: CASTHSQTEAFF. In nucleotides, the CDR3 is TGTGCCAGCACTCACAGTCAGACTGAAGCTTTCTTT. The whole variable domain, filled in from reference TRBV7-9 and TRBJ1-1, reads DTGVSQNPRHKITKRGQNVTFRCDPISEHNRLYWYRQTLGQGPEFLTYFQNEAQLEKSRLLSDRFSAERPKGSFSTLEIQRTEQGDSAMYLCASTHSQTEAFFGQGTRLTVV.

Concerning this clonotype: It may be a read error: a sequence one base away is much more abundant. The CDR3 DNA follows: TGTGCCAGCAGCTTCGGACTAACGGGAGACGAGCAGTACTTC. Its translation is CASSFGLTGDEQYF. The J gene is TRBJ2-7, the V gene TRBV7-2; D may be TRBD2 (6 bases). CDR3 size: 14 residues. Looked up from germline, CDR1 is SGHTA and CDR2 is FQGNSA. V was pared by 3 bases and J by 5 bases, with 14 bases between.

The chain recombines TRBV29-1 with TRBJ2-7, with D tentatively TRBD1 or TRBD2 (6 bases each). CDR3 length equals 11 residues. Between the trimmed V and J ends, which lost 6 bases and 5 bases, there was a span of 11 bases. CDR1 is SQVTM and CDR2 is ANQGSEA in the germline V gene. CDR3 nucleotide sequence: TGCAGCGTCGGGGGCCTCCACGAGCAGTACTTC. It codes for CSVGGLHEQYF.

This clonotype turned up a few times. The J gene is TRBJ1-1, the V gene TRBV12-3 or TRBV12-4, with D hard to call. The CDR3 contains 15 residues. Trimming shortened V by 3 bases and J by 2 bases, and 13 bases separated the two germline ends. CDR3 residues: CASSFGSVRNTEAFF. The DNA of the CDR3 is TGTGCCAGCAGTTTCGGCAGTGTTCGAAACACTGAAGCTTTCTTT.

A few counts support this clonotype. The rearrangement joins TRBV28 to TRBJ2-7; the match to TRBD2 covers 7 bases. Germline CDR1 is MDHEN and CDR2 is SYDVKM. With 8 bases clipped from V and 2 bases from J, the junction kept 12 bases outside the gene matches. This CDR3 is built from 15 residues. The CDR3 nucleotides are TGTGCCAGCTCGAGTGGCGGGAGAGTCCCCTACGAGCAGTACTTC. Its translation: CASSSGGRVPYEQYF.

V and J are TRBV28 and TRBJ1-2; maybe TRBD1 (6 bases). Germline CDR1 MDHEN, CDR2 SYDVKM. The V gene lost 3 bases and the J gene lost 5 bases, with 10 bases spanning the gap. CDR3 size: 13 residues. The CDR3 DNA is TGTGCCAGCAGTTTGGACAGATTATATGGCTACACCTTC. Translating it yields CASSLDRLYGYTF.

The chain carries TRBV6-1 and TRBJ1-4; 9 nucleotides agree with TRBD1. In germline, CDR1 is MNHNS, CDR2 SASEGT. V was pared by 0 bases and J by 7 bases, with 3 bases of the junction left unmatched. This CDR3 has 15 residues. The CDR3 DNA is TGTGCCAGCAGTGAAGCGGTGACAGGGGGTGAAAAACTGTTTTTT. Its translation: CASSEAVTGGEKLFF.

This clonotype was counted between two and nine times. This chain links TRBV28 with TRBJ1-3; D is unresolved. The germline V gene encodes CDR1 MDHEN and CDR2 SYDVKM. V was pared by 3 bases and J by 5 bases, with 14 bases between. This CDR3 has 15 residues. As DNA, the CDR3 is TGTGCCAGCAGTTTGAGGCGGAACCTGAGAAACACCATATATTTT. It codes for CASSLRRNLRNTIYF. Complete variable domain (other parts from reference TRBV28 and TRBJ1-3): DVKVTQSSRYLVKRTGEKVFLECVQDMDHENMFWYRQDPGLGLRLIYFSYDVKMKEKGDIPEGYSVSREKKERFSLILESASTNQTSMYLCASSLRRNLRNTIYFGEGSWLTVV.

The chain couples TRBV6-2 or TRBV6-3 to TRBJ1-5, with 8 bases aligning to TRBD1. CDR3 length: 15 residues. Germline CDR1 reads MNHEY; CDR2 reads SVGEGT. The V and J ends lost 7 bases and 6 bases, in that order; junction bases with no gene match: 11. DNA for the CDR3: TGTGCCAGCACTGCTCCGGGACAGGCACCTCAGCCCCAGCATTTT. Translation: CASTAPGQAPQPQHF.